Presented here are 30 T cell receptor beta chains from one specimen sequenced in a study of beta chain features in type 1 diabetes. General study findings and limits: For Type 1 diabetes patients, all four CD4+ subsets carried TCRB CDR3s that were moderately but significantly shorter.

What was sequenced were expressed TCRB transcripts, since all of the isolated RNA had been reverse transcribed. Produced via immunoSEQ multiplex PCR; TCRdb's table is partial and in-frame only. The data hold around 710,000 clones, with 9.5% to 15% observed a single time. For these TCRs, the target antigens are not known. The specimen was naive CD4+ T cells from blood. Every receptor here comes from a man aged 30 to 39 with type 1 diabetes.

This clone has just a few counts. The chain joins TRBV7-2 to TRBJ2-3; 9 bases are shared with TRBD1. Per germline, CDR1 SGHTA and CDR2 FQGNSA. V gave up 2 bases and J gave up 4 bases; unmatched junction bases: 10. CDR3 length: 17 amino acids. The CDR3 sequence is CASSLSGTGSRADTQYF. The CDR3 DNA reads TGTGCCAGCAGCTTATCCGGGACAGGGTCAAGGGCAGATACGCAGTATTTT. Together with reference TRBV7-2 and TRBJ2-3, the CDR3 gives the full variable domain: GAGVSQSPSNKVTEKGKDVELRCDPISGHTALYWYRQSLGQGLEFLIYFQGNSAPDKSGLPSDRFSAERTGGSVSTLTIQRTQQEDSAVYLCASSLSGTGSRADTQYFGPGTRLTVL.

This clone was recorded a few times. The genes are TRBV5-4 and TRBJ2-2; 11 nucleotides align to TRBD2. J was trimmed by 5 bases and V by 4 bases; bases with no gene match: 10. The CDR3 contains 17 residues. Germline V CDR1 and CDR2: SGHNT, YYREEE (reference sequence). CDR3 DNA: TGTGCCAGCAGCCCGACTAGCGGGGCGGCAATAACCGGGGAGCTGTTTTTT. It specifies CASSPTSGAAITGELFF. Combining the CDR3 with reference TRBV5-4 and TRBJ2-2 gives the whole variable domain ETGVTQSPTHLIKTRGQQVTLRCSSQSGHNTVSWYQQALGQGPQFIFQYYREEENGRGNFPPRFSGLQFPNYSSELNVNALELDDSALYLCASSPTSGAAITGELFFGEGSRLTVL.

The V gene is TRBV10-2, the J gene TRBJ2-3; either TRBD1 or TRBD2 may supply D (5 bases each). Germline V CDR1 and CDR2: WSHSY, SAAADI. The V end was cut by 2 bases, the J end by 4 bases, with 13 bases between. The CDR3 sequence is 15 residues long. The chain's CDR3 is CASSEPRGVPDTQYF. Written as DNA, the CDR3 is TGCGCCAGCAGTGAGCCGAGGGGCGTCCCAGATACGCAGTATTTT.

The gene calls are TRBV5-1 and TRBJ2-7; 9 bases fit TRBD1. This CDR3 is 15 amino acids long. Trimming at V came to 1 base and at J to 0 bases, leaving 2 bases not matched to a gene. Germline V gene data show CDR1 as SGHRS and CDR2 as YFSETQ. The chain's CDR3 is CASSLSQGASYEQYF. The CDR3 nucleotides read TGCGCCAGCAGCTTGTCACAGGGGGCCTCCTACGAGCAGTACTTC. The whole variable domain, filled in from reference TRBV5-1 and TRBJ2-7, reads KAGVTQTPRYLIKTRGQQVTLSCSPISGHRSVSWYQQTPGQGLQFLFEYFSETQRNKGNFPGRFSGRQFSNSRSEMNVSTLELGDSALYLCASSLSQGASYEQYFGPGTRLTVT.

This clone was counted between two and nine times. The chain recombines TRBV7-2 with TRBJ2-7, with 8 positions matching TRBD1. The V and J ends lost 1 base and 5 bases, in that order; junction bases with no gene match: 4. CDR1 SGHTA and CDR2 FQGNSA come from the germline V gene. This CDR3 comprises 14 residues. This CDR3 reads CASSLGGQVHEQYF. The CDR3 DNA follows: TGTGCCAGCAGCTTAGGGGGACAGGTCCACGAGCAGTACTTC. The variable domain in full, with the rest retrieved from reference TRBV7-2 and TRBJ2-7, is GAGVSQSPSNKVTEKGKDVELRCDPISGHTALYWYRQSLGQGLEFLIYFQGNSAPDKSGLPSDRFSAERTGGSVSTLTIQRTQQEDSAVYLCASSLGGQVHEQYFGPGTRLTVT.

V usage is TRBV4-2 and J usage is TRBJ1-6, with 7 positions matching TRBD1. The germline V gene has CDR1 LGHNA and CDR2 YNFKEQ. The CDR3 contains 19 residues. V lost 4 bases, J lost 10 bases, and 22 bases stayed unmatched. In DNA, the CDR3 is TGTGCCAGCAGCCCTATAAATACGGCCCGGACAGGAGGGACCTCACCCCTCCACTTT. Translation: CASSPINTARTGGTSPLHF.

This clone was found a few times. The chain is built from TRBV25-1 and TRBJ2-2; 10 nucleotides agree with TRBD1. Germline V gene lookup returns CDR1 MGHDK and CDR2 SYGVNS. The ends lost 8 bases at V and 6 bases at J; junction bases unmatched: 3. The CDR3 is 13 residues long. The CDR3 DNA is TGTGCCAGCGCCGGGACAGGGGCCGGGGAGCTGTTTTTT. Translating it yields CASAGTGAGELFF.

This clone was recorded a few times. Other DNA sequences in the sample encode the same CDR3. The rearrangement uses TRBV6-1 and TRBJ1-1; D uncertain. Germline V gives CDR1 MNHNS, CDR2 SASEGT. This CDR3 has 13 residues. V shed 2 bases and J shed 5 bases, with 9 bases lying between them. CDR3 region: CASSERERTEAFF. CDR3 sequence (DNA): TGTGCCAGCAGTGAACGGGAAAGGACTGAAGCTTTCTTT.

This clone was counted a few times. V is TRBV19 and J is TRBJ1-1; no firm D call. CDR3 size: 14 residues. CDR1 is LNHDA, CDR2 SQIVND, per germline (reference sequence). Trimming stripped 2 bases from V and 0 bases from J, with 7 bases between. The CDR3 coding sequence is TGTGCCAGTAGTATACATCCGGTGAACACTGAAGCTTTCTTT. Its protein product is CASSIHPVNTEAFF.

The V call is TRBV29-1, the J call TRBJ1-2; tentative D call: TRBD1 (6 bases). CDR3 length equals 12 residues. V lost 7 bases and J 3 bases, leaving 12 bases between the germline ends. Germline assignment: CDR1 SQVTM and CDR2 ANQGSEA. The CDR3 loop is CSAGGADYGYTF. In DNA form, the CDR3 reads TGCAGCGCCGGGGGGGCTGACTATGGCTACACCTTC.

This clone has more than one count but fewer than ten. Here the CDR3 reads CASSFTNNEQFF. CDR3 bases: TGTGCCAGCAGCTTCACCAACAATGAGCAGTTCTTC. The chain employs TRBV7-9 and TRBJ2-1; D remains ambiguous. Trimming pared 3 bases from V and 5 bases from J, leaving 5 bases between. Germline CDR1 and CDR2: SEHNR and FQNEAQ (reference sequence). CDR3 length equals 12 residues.

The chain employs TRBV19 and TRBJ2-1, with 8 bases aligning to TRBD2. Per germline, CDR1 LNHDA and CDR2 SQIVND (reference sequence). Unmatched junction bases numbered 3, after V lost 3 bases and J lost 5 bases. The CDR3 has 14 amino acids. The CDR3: CASSIGGAHNEQFF. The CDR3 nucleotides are TGTGCCAGTAGTATCGGGGGGGCCCACAATGAGCAGTTCTTC.

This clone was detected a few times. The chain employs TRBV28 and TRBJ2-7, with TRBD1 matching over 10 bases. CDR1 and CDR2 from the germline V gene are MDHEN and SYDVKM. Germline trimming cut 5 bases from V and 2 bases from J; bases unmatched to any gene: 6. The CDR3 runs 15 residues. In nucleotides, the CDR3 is TGTGCCAGCAGTCCTGGGACAGGGGAGGCCTACGAGCAGTACTTC. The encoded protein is CASSPGTGEAYEQYF. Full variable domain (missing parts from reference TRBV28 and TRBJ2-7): DVKVTQSSRYLVKRTGEKVFLECVQDMDHENMFWYRQDPGLGLRLIYFSYDVKMKEKGDIPEGYSVSREKKERFSLILESASTNQTSMYLCASSPGTGEAYEQYFGPGTRLTVT.

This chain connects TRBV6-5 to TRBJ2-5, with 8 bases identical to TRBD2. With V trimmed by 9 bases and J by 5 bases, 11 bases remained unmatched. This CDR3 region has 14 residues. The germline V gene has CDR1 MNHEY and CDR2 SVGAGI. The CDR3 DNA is TGTGCCAGTAGTGGGACTAGACCGCGGGAGACCCAGTACTTC. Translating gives CASSGTRPRETQYF.

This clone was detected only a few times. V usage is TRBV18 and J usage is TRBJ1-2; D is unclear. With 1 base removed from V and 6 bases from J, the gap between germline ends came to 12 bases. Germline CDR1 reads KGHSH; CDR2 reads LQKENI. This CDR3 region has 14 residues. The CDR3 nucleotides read TGTGCCAGCTCACCACTTGAAACCTTCCATGGCTACACCTTC. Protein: CASSPLETFHGYTF.

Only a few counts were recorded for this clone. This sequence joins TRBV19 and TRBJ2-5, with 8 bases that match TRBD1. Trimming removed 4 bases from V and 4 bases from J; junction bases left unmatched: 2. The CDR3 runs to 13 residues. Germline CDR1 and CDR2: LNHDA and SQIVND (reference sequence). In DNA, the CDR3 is TGTGCCAGTAGTACACAGGGGGTAGAGACCCAGTACTTC. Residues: CASSTQGVETQYF. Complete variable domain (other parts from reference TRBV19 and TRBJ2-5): DGGITQSPKYLFRKEGQNVTLSCEQNLNHDAMYWYRQDPGQGLRLIYYSQIVNDFQKGDIAEGYSVSREKKESFPLTVTSAQKNPTAFYLCASSTQGVETQYFGPGTRLLVL.

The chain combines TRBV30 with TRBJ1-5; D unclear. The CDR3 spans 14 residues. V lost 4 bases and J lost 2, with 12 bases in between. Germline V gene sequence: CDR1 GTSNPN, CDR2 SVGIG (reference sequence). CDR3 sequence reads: CAWTDGRGNQPQHF. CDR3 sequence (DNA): TGTGCCTGGACCGACGGGAGAGGCAATCAGCCCCAGCATTTT.

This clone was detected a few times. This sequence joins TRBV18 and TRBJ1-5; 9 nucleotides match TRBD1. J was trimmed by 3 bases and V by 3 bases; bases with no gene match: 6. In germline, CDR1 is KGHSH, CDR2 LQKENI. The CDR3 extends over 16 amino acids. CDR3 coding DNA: TGTGCCAGCTCACCGCAACAGGGGGCCCTCAATCAGCCCCAGCATTTT. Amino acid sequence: CASSPQQGALNQPQHF.

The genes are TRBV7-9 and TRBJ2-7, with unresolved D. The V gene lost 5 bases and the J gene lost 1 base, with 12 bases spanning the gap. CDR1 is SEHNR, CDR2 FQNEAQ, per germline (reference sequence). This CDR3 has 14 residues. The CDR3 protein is CASSPRAGSYEQYF. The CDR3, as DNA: TGTGCCAGCAGCCCCAGAGCCGGATCCTACGAGCAGTACTTC.

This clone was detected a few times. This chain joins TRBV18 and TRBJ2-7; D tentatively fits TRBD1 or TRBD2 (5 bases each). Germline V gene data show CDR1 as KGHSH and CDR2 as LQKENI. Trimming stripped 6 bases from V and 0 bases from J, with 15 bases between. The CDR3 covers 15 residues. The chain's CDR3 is CASSQLGRSSYEQYF. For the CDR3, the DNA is TGTGCCAGCTCCCAGCTGGGACGGAGCTCCTACGAGCAGTACTTC.

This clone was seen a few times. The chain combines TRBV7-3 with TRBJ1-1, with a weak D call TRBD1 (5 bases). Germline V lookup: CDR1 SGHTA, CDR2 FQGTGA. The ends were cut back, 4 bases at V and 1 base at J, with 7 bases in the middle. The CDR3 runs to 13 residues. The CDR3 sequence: CASSYDRNTEAFF. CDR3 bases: TGTGCCAGCAGCTACGACAGGAACACTGAAGCTTTCTTT.

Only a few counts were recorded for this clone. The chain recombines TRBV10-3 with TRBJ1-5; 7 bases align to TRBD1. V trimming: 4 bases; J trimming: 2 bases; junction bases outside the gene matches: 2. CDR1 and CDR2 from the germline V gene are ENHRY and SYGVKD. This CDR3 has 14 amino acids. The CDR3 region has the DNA TGTGCCATCAGTGTTACAGGGGGCAATCAGCCCCAGCATTTT. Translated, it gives CAISVTGGNQPQHF.

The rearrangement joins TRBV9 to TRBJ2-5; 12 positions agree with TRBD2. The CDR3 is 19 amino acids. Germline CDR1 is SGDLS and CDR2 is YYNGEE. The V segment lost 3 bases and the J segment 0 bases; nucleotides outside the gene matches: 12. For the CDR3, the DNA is TGTGCCAGCAGCGCAGGAAGAAGGACTAGCGGGATTCACCAAGAGACCCAGTACTTC. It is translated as CASSAGRRTSGIHQETQYF.

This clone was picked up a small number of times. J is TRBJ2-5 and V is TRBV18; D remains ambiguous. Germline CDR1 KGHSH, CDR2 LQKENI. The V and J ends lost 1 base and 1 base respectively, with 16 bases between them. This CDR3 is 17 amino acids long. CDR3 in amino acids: CASSPRSSVVSQETQYF. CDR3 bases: TGTGCCAGCTCACCACGGAGCAGCGTTGTAAGCCAAGAGACCCAGTACTTC.

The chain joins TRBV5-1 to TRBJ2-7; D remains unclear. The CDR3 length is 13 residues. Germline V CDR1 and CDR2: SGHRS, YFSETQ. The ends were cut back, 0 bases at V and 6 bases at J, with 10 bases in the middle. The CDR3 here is CASSLGQAPEQYF. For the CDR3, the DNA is TGCGCCAGCAGCTTGGGTCAGGCGCCCGAGCAGTACTTC.

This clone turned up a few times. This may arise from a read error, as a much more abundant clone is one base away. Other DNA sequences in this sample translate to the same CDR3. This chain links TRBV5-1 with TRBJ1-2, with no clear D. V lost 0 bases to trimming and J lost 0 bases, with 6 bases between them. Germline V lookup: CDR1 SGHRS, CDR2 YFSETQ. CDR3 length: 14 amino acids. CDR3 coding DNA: TGCGCCAGCAGCTTGGGACAAGCTAACTATGGCTACACCTTC. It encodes CASSLGQANYGYTF.

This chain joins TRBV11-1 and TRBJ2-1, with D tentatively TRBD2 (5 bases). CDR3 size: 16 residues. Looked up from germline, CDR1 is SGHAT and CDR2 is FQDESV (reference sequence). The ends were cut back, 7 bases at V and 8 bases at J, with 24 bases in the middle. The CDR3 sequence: CASTGRGSAPSDEQFF. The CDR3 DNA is TGTGCCAGCACGGGTCGGGGTTCCGCTCCCTCCGATGAGCAGTTCTTC.

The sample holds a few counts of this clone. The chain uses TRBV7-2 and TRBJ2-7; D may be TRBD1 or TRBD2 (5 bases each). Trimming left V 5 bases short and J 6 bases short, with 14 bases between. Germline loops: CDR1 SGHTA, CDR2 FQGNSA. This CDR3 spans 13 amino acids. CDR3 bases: TGTGCCAGCAGCCCACGGGGCGTTGGCGAGCAGTACTTC. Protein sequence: CASSPRGVGEQYF. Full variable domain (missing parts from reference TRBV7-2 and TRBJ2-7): GAGVSQSPSNKVTEKGKDVELRCDPISGHTALYWYRQSLGQGLEFLIYFQGNSAPDKSGLPSDRFSAERTGGSVSTLTIQRTQQEDSAVYLCASSPRGVGEQYFGPGTRLTVT.

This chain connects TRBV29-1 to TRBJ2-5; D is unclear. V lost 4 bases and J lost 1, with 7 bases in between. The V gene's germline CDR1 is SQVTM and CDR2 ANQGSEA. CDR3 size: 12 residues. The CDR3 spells CSVGWSQETQYF. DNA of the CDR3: TGCAGCGTTGGTTGGTCCCAAGAGACCCAGTACTTC.

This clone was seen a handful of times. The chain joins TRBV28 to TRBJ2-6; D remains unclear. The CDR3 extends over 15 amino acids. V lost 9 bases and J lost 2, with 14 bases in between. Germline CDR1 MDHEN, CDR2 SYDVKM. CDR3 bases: TGTGCCAGATTAAGTATGAGGCCTGGGGCCAACGTCCTGACTTTC. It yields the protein CARLSMRPGANVLTF.